The 15 T cell receptor beta chains listed next were all sequenced from one sample in a study of T-cell memory formation after mild COVID-19 (dated by TCRdb to the early 2020s). The library was produced with 5' RACE. Sequenced using an Illumina NovaSeq 6000. TCRdb reworked the public reads: Q25 trimming with fastp, MiXCR clone assembly, productive beta chains retained. Each CDR3 protein gets just one entry, which takes the most common genes and DNA from the rows behind it. The sample includes about 200,000 distinct CDR3 sequences, with about 9.2% observed a single time. The ten top clones hold approximately 3.3% of the sample. The sequenced sample was PBMCs or a T cell subset sorted from them (not recorded which). The receptors come from a man younger than 35 who had mild COVID-19 (a few samples of this study predate the infection). The sample titles of this study are shuffled in the database, so cell type and time point are left out; the donor was told from shared clones.

This clonotype was observed a handful of times. The chain links TRBV7-2 to TRBJ1-4; no firm D call. Between the trimmed V and J ends, which lost 2 bases and 4 bases, there was a span of 8 bases. CDR1 SGHTA and CDR2 FQGNSA come from the germline V gene. The CDR3 is made up of 14 amino acids. The CDR3 DNA follows: TGTGCCAGCAGCTTATGGCAGTATAATGAAAAACTGTTTTTT. This sequence encodes CASSLWQYNEKLFF. Using reference TRBV7-2 and TRBJ1-4 for the parts outside the CDR3, the full variable domain is GAGVSQSPSNKVTEKGKDVELRCDPISGHTALYWYRQSLGQGLEFLIYFQGNSAPDKSGLPSDRFSAERTGGSVSTLTIQRTQQEDSAVYLCASSLWQYNEKLFFGSGTQLSVL.

The V gene is TRBV4-3, the J gene TRBJ2-6; D not resolved. Germline V gene lookup returns CDR1 LGHNA and CDR2 YSLEER. The V gene lost 0 bases and the J gene lost 1 base, with 10 bases spanning the gap. The CDR3 is 17 residues long. CDR3 coding DNA: TGCGCCAGCAGCCAAGAGGCCAGAACTTCTGGGGCCAACGTCCTGACTTTC. The encoded protein is CASSQEARTSGANVLTF.

This clonotype was found a few times. The chain uses TRBV4-1 and TRBJ1-3; the D is unclear. Per the germline V gene, CDR1 is MGHRA and CDR2 is YSYEKL. The CDR3 sequence is 15 residues long. Trimming stripped 6 bases from V and 0 bases from J, with 12 bases between. CDR3 bases: TGCGCCAGCAGTTACGGACCGAGCTCTGGAAACACCATATATTTT. This codes for CASSYGPSSGNTIYF.

The chain has TRBV9 and TRBJ1-6; TRBD1 matches at 10 bases. With 4 bases clipped from V and 10 bases from J, the junction kept 5 bases outside the gene matches. Germline V gene lookup returns CDR1 SGDLS and CDR2 YYNGEE. The CDR3 spans 14 residues. Here the CDR3 reads CASSWDRGDSPLHF. DNA for the CDR3: TGTGCCAGCAGCTGGGACAGGGGAGACTCACCCCTCCACTTT.

This clonotype was picked up a small number of times. This chain connects TRBV7-8 to TRBJ2-5; D not certain. Germline V gives CDR1 SGHVS, CDR2 FQNEAQ. The CDR3 covers 13 residues. The ends were cut back, 3 bases at V and 0 bases at J, with 5 bases in the middle. This CDR3 reads CASSFVDQETQYF. In DNA, the CDR3 is TGTGCCAGCAGCTTTGTGGACCAAGAGACCCAGTACTTC.

This clonotype was picked up many times. The rearrangement links TRBV7-2 to TRBJ2-2; 7 nucleotides align to TRBD1. This CDR3 region has 15 residues. Germline-derived CDR1 and CDR2 are SGHTA and FQGNSA. V lost 3 bases and J lost 4; bases outside the gene matches: 5. In DNA form, the CDR3 reads TGTGCCAGCAGCTTCCGGACAGGCGTCACCGGGGAGCTGTTTTTT. This sequence encodes CASSFRTGVTGELFF.

Written as DNA, the CDR3 is TGTGCCAGCAGGCCGACGGTCCTGGGCTACACCTTC. Translation gives CASRPTVLGYTF. The chain has TRBV6-1 and TRBJ1-2; D call uncertain. CDR1 and CDR2 from the germline V gene are MNHNS and SASEGT. The CDR3 extends over 12 amino acids. Trimming removed 6 bases from V and 8 bases from J, with 13 bases in between.

The table lists this clonotype with a few counts. The chain links TRBV2 to TRBJ2-7; the D gene is possibly TRBD1 (5 bases). From germline, CDR1 is SNHLY and CDR2 FYNNEI. The CDR3 extends over 13 amino acids. Trimming pared 5 bases from V and 1 base from J, leaving 9 bases between. In DNA, the CDR3 is TGTGCCAGCAGTATTCAGGGATCCTACGAGCAGTACGTC. Protein product: CASSIQGSYEQYV.

This chain connects TRBV5-6 to TRBJ2-7, with D possibly being TRBD2 (6 bases). V lost 2 bases, J lost 6 bases, and 15 bases lay in between. The CDR3 spans 14 residues. The germline CDR1 and CDR2 sequences are SGHDT and YYEEEE. CDR3 in DNA: TGTGCCAGCAGCTTTACGGGGGAAAGTGGCGAGCAGTACGTC. It is translated as CASSFTGESGEQYV.

This clonotype was counted ten times or more. This chain connects TRBV6-6 to TRBJ1-5, with D perhaps TRBD1 (5 bases). V was pared by 6 bases and J by 0 bases, with 18 bases between. Germline-derived CDR1 and CDR2 are MNHNY and SVGAGI (reference sequence). The CDR3 is 17 amino acids. The CDR3 nucleotides are TGTGCCAGCAGCCCCCTCTCCAGGGCTCATAGCAATCAGCCCCAGCATTTT. Translated: CASSPLSRAHSNQPQHF.

In its sample, this clonotype was seen a few times. The chain combines TRBV5-4 with TRBJ2-7, with a weak D call TRBD2 (6 bases). Germline-derived CDR1 and CDR2 are SGHNT and YYREEE (reference sequence). The germline V and J ends were trimmed by 6 bases and 0 bases, with 19 bases remaining between them. This CDR3 is built from 16 residues. CDR3 in DNA: TGTGCCAGCACCCCAGATCCTGGGGGGAGCTCCTACGAGCAGTACGTC. Its protein product is CASTPDPGGSSYEQYV.

There are many counts of this clonotype. The chain joins TRBV11-2 to TRBJ1-2, with D maybe TRBD1 (5 bases). CDR3 length: 12 residues. Germline CDR1 is SGHAT and CDR2 is FQNNGV. The ends were cut back, 6 bases at V and 2 bases at J, with 7 bases in the middle. CDR3 region: CASSRDNYGYTF. Written as DNA, the CDR3 is TGTGCCAGCAGTCGGGACAACTATGGCTACACCTTC. The full variable domain, rest sourced from reference TRBV11-2 and TRBJ1-2, is EAGVAQSPRYKIIEKRQSVAFWCNPISGHATLYWYQQILGQGPKLLIQFQNNGVVDDSQLPKDRFSAERLKGVDSTLKIQPAKLEDSAVYLCASSRDNYGYTFGSGTRLTVV.

This clonotype was seen many times. This chain connects TRBV10-3 to TRBJ2-1; 8 nucleotides align to TRBD1. There are 13 residues in the CDR3. Unmatched junction bases numbered 5, after V lost 6 bases and J lost 7 bases. Looked up from germline, CDR1 is ENHRY and CDR2 is SYGVKD. CDR3 protein: CAIRSQGANEQFF. As DNA, the CDR3 is TGTGCCATCAGAAGCCAGGGGGCGAATGAGCAGTTCTTC.

The chain is built from TRBV14 and TRBJ2-2, with a possible D match to TRBD1 (5 bases). The CDR3 sequence is 14 residues long. V was trimmed by 6 bases and J by 0 bases, leaving 8 bases between them. Germline assignment: CDR1 SGHDN and CDR2 FVKESK. DNA for the CDR3: TGTGCCAGCAGGCTGACAGCGAACACCGGGGAGCTGTTTTTT. The encoded protein is CASRLTANTGELFF.

This clonotype turned up a few times. The V and J genes are TRBV28 and TRBJ1-4; the D is unclear. The CDR3 covers 14 residues. V lost 4 bases and J 0 bases, leaving 6 bases between the germline ends. The V gene's germline CDR1 is MDHEN and CDR2 SYDVKM. The CDR3 is CASSSGATNEKLFF. DNA of the CDR3: TGTGCCAGCAGTTCAGGCGCAACTAATGAAAAACTGTTTTTT. Supplemented by reference TRBV28 and TRBJ1-4, the full variable domain reads DVKVTQSSRYLVKRTGEKVFLECVQDMDHENMFWYRQDPGLGLRLIYFSYDVKMKEKGDIPEGYSVSREKKERFSLILESASTNQTSMYLCASSSGATNEKLFFGSGTQLSVL.